The source of this T cell receptor (beta chain) is a study of cytomegalovirus exposure and HLA in healthy donors. V was pared by 4 bases and J by 5 bases, with 15 bases of the junction left unmatched. The germline CDR1 and CDR2 sequences are MGHRA and YSYEKL. The CDR3 covers 19 residues. This clone was counted only a few times. Primers included in the PCR were 60 Vbeta and 13 Jbeta primers. The method was immunoSEQ multiplex PCR; TCRdb's version includes in-frame clones alone and lacks a portion of them. Of tens of thousands of clones in the sample, 90% to 95% were seen once. The receptor's source is a woman aged 18-30 years in good health and CMV-seronegative. Sequencing was performed on PBMCs. The rearrangement joins TRBV4-1 to TRBJ2-1; TRBD2 aligns across 12 bases. CDR3: CASSPPGGRLAGGNNEQFF. The DNA of the CDR3 is TGCGCCAGCAGCCCCCCAGGAGGCCGCCTAGCGGGAGGGAACAATGAGCAGTTCTTC.